This T cell receptor (beta chain) was retrieved from a study of naive and memory T cell subsets. Regarding the study as a whole: Over 95% of naive TCR sequences appeared only once, unlike memory subsets. In CD4 and CD8 cells, diversity dropped from naive through EMRA.

This clonotype occurred a few times. Its antigen is unidentified. The V end lost 7 bases, the J end lost 3 bases, and 13 bases lay between the germline ends. This CDR3 is built from 15 residues. Germline V CDR1 and CDR2: MDHEN, SYDVKM. The beta constant-region primer was an equimolar mix of two oligonucleotides covering TRBC1 and TRBC2. Ligated cDNA was amplified by four rounds of PCR with nested alpha and beta constant-region primers and SP2. From the UMI-ligation and nested PCR reads, TCRdb called clonotypes with MiXCR, one entry per CDR3 protein. The table lists 120,000 or so distinct CDR3 sequences, around a third of them singletons.

This clonotype was sampled from a human donor in good health. The sample consisted of central memory CD4+ T cells from blood. The chain couples TRBV28 to TRBJ2-6; D uncertain. The CDR3 sequence is CASIGHSVGANVLTF. DNA of the CDR3: TGTGCCAGCATAGGGCATTCGGTTGGGGCCAACGTCCTGACTTTC.